Given below is one T cell receptor beta chain in context. CDR1 and CDR2 (germline): LNHDA, SQIVND (reference sequence). V lost 10 bases, J lost 7 bases, and 14 bases lay in between. This CDR3 has 12 residues. As processed by the authors: Reference gene primer amplification gave estimated nucleated cell counts. The repertoire was sequenced with immunoSEQ multiplex PCR; TCRdb's copy has only in-frame clones and lacks some. Clonal size and the V and J genes are those of that table, whereas D and trimming came from the DNA. The data show tens of thousands of clones, 80% to 85% seen once. The data derive from a study of blood T cell repertoires in COVID-19. Overall study context: Samples representing acute and convalescent COVID-19 were sourced from the United States, Italy and Spain. In each case, the material was cDNA or gDNA derived from T cells, B-cell-depleted T cells, or PBMCs.

The source material was peripheral blood. V and J are TRBV19 and TRBJ1-3, with D tentatively TRBD1 (5 bases). This TCR was sampled from a human donor in a cohort sampled during active COVID-19. CDR3 coding DNA: TGTGCCACCACCTCGTGGGGCAACACCATATATTTT. Residues: CATTSWGNTIYF.